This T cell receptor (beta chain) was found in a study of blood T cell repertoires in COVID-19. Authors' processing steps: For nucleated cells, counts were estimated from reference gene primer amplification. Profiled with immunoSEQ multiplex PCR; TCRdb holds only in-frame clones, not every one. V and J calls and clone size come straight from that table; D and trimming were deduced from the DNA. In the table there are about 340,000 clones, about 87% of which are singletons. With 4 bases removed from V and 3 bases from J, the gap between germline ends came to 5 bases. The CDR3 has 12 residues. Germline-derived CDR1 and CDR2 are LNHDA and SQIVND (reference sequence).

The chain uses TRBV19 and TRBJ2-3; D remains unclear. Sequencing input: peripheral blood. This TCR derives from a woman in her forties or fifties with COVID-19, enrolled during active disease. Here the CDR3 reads CASSTYTDTQYF. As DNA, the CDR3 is TGTGCCAGTAGTACCTATACAGATACGCAGTATTTT.